Each of the 27 T cell receptor beta chains below was sequenced from the same sample in a study of CD8 T cells in ankylosing spondylitis. TCRdb passed the 5' RACE reads through MiXCR, listing each CDR3 protein once. Of 150,000 to 200,000 distinct CDR3 sequences listed, approximately 20% were seen once; the top ten hold approximately 8%. The sample was blood, either unsorted or a sorted T cell fraction (not recorded which). The receptors were sampled from a male donor with ankylosing spondylitis or in good health (not recorded which).

Many counts were recorded for this clonotype. This sequence joins TRBV20-1 and TRBJ2-2; TRBD2 might be the D (6 bases). The CDR3 loop spans 14 amino acids. The V end was cut by 0 bases, the J end by 5 bases, with 10 bases between. The germline gives CDR1 DFQATT, CDR2 SNEGSKA (reference sequence). The CDR3 DNA is TGCAGTGCTAGAGATTCTAGCGCGACCGGGGAGCTGTTTTTT. Translation: CSARDSSATGELFF.

This clonotype was picked up a small number of times. The chain is built from TRBV12-3 or TRBV12-4 and TRBJ2-1; D unresolved. The ends were cut back, 1 base at V and 13 bases at J, with 11 bases in the middle. CDR3 size: 12 residues. CDR3 loop: CASSLEIRPQFF. The CDR3 coding sequence is TGTGCCAGCAGTTTAGAAATCCGTCCTCAGTTCTTC.

The chain employs TRBV12-3 or TRBV12-4 and TRBJ2-4; maybe TRBD1 (5 bases). V lost 3 bases and J lost 8, with 11 bases in between. The CDR3 is made up of 13 amino acids. The CDR3 protein is CASSFMGRHIQYF. CDR3 in DNA: TGTGCCAGCAGTTTTATGGGGCGGCACATTCAGTACTTC.

In this sample, this clonotype turned up many times. This rearrangement joins TRBV29-1 to TRBJ2-1, with D maybe TRBD2 (5 bases). Germline V gene data show CDR1 as SQVTM and CDR2 as ANQGSEA. Deletions cut 3 bases from V and 8 bases from J, with 14 bases between. This CDR3 spans 13 amino acids. CDR3 residues: CSVELSSWDEQFF. The CDR3 DNA sequence: TGCAGCGTTGAGCTGTCTAGCTGGGATGAGCAGTTCTTC.

In this sample, this clonotype turned up a few times. This may arise from a read error, as a much more abundant clone is one base away. The CDR3 protein is CACSLRVSGQETQYF. In DNA form, the CDR3 reads TGTGCCTGCAGCTTGAGAGTCAGCGGCCAAGAGACCCAGTACTTC. The V call is TRBV5-6, the J call TRBJ2-5, with TRBD2 as a possible D gene (5 bases). The CDR3 is 15 residues long. Germline CDR1 reads SGHDT; CDR2 reads YYEEEE.

This clonotype came up a few times. This rearrangement joins TRBV5-1 to TRBJ2-1, with D hard to call. The CDR3 runs to 13 residues. CDR1 and CDR2 (germline): SGHRS, YFSETQ. Trimming shortened V by 5 bases and J by 4 bases, and 10 bases separated the two germline ends. The chain's CDR3 is CASRSDGYNEQFF. The CDR3 DNA reads TGCGCCAGCAGATCCGACGGTTACAATGAGCAGTTCTTC.

The chain carries TRBV29-1 and TRBJ2-7; maybe TRBD1 (7 bases). Trimming took 4 bases from V and 3 from J, leaving 13 bases between them. The CDR3 contains 13 residues. Germline CDR1 and CDR2: SQVTM and ANQGSEA. CDR3 protein: CSVVVRGDYEQYF. As DNA, the CDR3 is TGCAGCGTTGTCGTCAGGGGGGACTACGAGCAGTACTTC.

This clonotype came up many times. The V gene is TRBV3-1, the J gene TRBJ2-2; D unresolved. Trimming shortened V by 0 bases and J by 9 bases, and 5 bases separated the two germline ends. The CDR3 has 12 amino acids. The germline CDR1 and CDR2 sequences are LGHDT and YNNKEL (reference sequence). CDR3 sequence: CASSQDGRELFF. The CDR3 DNA is TGTGCCAGCAGCCAAGATGGGAGGGAGCTGTTTTTT.

A few counts support this clonotype. Given a much more abundant clone one base away, this may be a read error. Here the CDR3 reads CASSRGMNAEAFF. Here the CDR3 DNA reads TGTGCCAGCAGTCGGGGGATGAACGCTGAAGCTTTCTTT. The chain joins TRBV6-1 to TRBJ1-1, with D possibly being TRBD1 (5 bases). The length of the CDR3 is 13 residues. Germline V gene data show CDR1 as MNHNS and CDR2 as SASEGT.

This clonotype has at least ten counts. This rearrangement joins TRBV12-3 or TRBV12-4 to TRBJ2-7; D might be TRBD2 (5 bases). There are 12 residues in the CDR3. Trimming took 0 bases from V and 5 from J, leaving 5 bases between them. The chain's CDR3 is CASSLAGDEQYF. In DNA, the CDR3 is TGTGCCAGCAGTTTAGCGGGAGACGAGCAGTACTTC.

This clonotype showed up just once. This chain connects TRBV3-1 to TRBJ2-2, with D possibly matching TRBD2 (6 bases). Trimming pared 4 bases from V and 4 bases from J, leaving 13 bases between. The CDR3 is made up of 15 amino acids. Germline CDR1 and CDR2: LGHDT and YNNKEL (reference sequence). This chain's CDR3 is CASSRGTQLTGELFF. CDR3 nucleotide sequence: TGTGCCAGCAGCCGCGGGACGCAACTCACCGGGGAGCTGTTTTTT.

The chain uses TRBV6-2 or TRBV6-3 and TRBJ2-2; TRBD2 is a possible D gene (5 bases). The length of the CDR3 is 15 residues. Germline lookup yields CDR1 MNHEY and CDR2 SVGEGT. The ends were cut back, 6 bases at V and 7 bases at J, with 18 bases in the middle. The CDR3 here is CASRHGFQEGGELFF. The CDR3 nucleotides are TGTGCCAGCAGACACGGGTTTCAAGAGGGCGGGGAGCTGTTTTTT.

With respect to this clonotype: Just one base apart from a much larger clone, this may be a read error. This chain uses TRBV5-1 with TRBJ2-1; no firm D call. Germline CDR1 SGHRS, CDR2 YFSETQ. V shed 0 bases and J shed 9 bases, with 10 bases lying between them. The CDR3 covers 13 residues. Here the CDR3 reads CASSLDNNTEQFF. The CDR3 DNA follows: TGCGCCAGCAGCTTGGACAACAACACTGAGCAGTTCTTC.

This clonotype was detected ten times or more. The CDR3 loop reads CSARVERTIGLAGYEQYF. CDR3 DNA: TGCAGTGCTAGAGTTGAAAGAACAATTGGACTAGCGGGCTACGAGCAGTACTTC. V is TRBV20-1 and J is TRBJ2-7, with 11 bases fitting TRBD2. The germline CDR1 and CDR2 sequences are DFQATT and SNEGSKA (reference sequence). Trimming took 1 base from V and 3 from J; bases not matched to a gene: 14. The CDR3 is 18 residues long.

This clonotype was found many times. This chain uses TRBV5-1 with TRBJ1-1; TRBD1 aligns across 7 bases. The CDR3 has 15 residues. V lost 1 base and J lost 2; bases outside the gene matches: 5. Germline lookup yields CDR1 SGHRS and CDR2 YFSETQ. The CDR3 region is CASSLRGQVNTEAFF. The CDR3 DNA follows: TGCGCCAGCAGCTTGCGTGGACAGGTTAACACTGAAGCTTTCTTT.

With respect to this clonotype: A read error is possible here, since a much larger clone lies one base away. The chain is built from TRBV10-3 and TRBJ2-5, with 14 bases matching TRBD2. CDR3 length equals 14 residues. In germline, CDR1 is ENHRY, CDR2 SYGVKD. The CDR3 DNA sequence: TGTGCCGCCGGGACTAGCGGGGGTCAAGAGGCCCAGTACTTC. As protein: CAAGTSGGQEAQYF.

This clonotype has at least ten counts. The chain employs TRBV6-1 and TRBJ2-2; D unclear. The V and J ends lost 6 bases and 4 bases respectively, with 15 bases between them. Looked up from germline, CDR1 is MNHNS and CDR2 is SASEGT. The CDR3 contains 15 residues. The CDR3 coding sequence is TGTGCCAGCAGGACCGACTTAGCAGTCACCGGGGAGCTGTTTTTT. Translating gives CASRTDLAVTGELFF.

In the case of this clonotype: This sequence may be a read error, since a much larger clone differs from it by one base. J is TRBJ2-3 and V is TRBV11-2, with TRBD2 identical over 9 bases. From germline, CDR1 is SGHAT and CDR2 FQNNGV. This CDR3 is built from 16 residues. The CDR3 DNA is TGTGCCAGCAGCTACTTAGCGGGAGCTAGCACAGATGCGCAGTATTTT. Residues: CASSYLAGASTDAQYF.

The chain couples TRBV5-5 to TRBJ2-2; D call uncertain. V was pared by 0 bases and J by 0 bases, with 6 bases between. CDR1 SGHKS and CDR2 YYEKEE come from the germline V gene (reference sequence). The CDR3 is 15 residues long. CDR3 DNA sequence: TGTGCCAGCAGCTTGGCTGTGGCGAACACCGGGGAGCTGTTTTTT. It is translated as CASSLAVANTGELFF.

This clonotype was observed at least ten times. The V and J genes are TRBV5-1 and TRBJ1-2, with a weak D call TRBD1 (6 bases). The germline CDR1 and CDR2 sequences are SGHRS and YFSETQ. V gave up 0 bases and J gave up 8 bases, with 17 bases separating them. The CDR3 covers 15 residues. CDR3: CASSLDPGVGVGYTF. CDR3 sequence (DNA): TGCGCCAGCAGCTTGGATCCAGGGGTAGGGGTCGGCTACACCTTC.

The sample holds a few counts of this clonotype. This chain uses TRBV5-1 with TRBJ2-7; 9 positions agree with TRBD1. From germline, CDR1 is SGHRS and CDR2 YFSETQ. This CDR3 has 14 amino acids. The V gene end was trimmed by 4 bases and the J gene end by 5 bases; junction bases not matched to a gene: 7. The CDR3 DNA reads as TGCGCCAGCAGCGCTTGGGACAGGGAGGACGAGCAGTACTTC. Encoded protein: CASSAWDREDEQYF.

This clonotype has a handful of counts. This chain links TRBV5-1 with TRBJ2-3, with D maybe TRBD2 (5 bases). Deletions cut 4 bases from V and 4 bases from J, with 13 bases between. Germline V gene sequence: CDR1 SGHRS, CDR2 YFSETQ. The length of the CDR3 is 14 residues. CDR3: CASSPPSRADTQYF. CDR3 nucleotides: TGCGCCAGCAGCCCACCTTCGAGGGCAGATACGCAGTATTTT.

This clonotype showed up many times. This rearrangement joins TRBV29-1 to TRBJ2-1; 14 nucleotides match TRBD2. The CDR3 spans 15 residues. Trimming cost V 7 bases and J 9 bases; bases outside gene matches: 11. Germline CDR1 and CDR2: SQVTM and ANQGSEA. CDR3 protein: CSGSTGTSGRVEQFF. The CDR3, as DNA: TGCAGCGGCAGTACCGGGACTAGCGGGAGAGTTGAGCAGTTCTTC.

The V gene is TRBV7-9, the J gene TRBJ1-1; D is unclear. Germline V gene lookup returns CDR1 SEHNR and CDR2 FQNEAQ (reference sequence). This CDR3 contains 13 residues. Trimming took 2 bases from V and 3 from J, leaving 7 bases between them. Here the CDR3 DNA reads TGTGCCAGCAGCTTACTAACGGACACTGAAGCTTTCTTT. It yields the protein CASSLLTDTEAFF.

Only a few counts were recorded for this clonotype. The CDR3: CASKGAGVPDTQYF. Here the CDR3 DNA reads TGTGCCAGCAAGGGAGCGGGAGTCCCAGATACGCAGTATTTT. V is TRBV28 and J is TRBJ2-3, with 8 bases aligning to TRBD2. CDR1 is MDHEN, CDR2 SYDVKM, per germline. The CDR3 consists of 14 residues. The ends lost 7 bases at V and 4 bases at J; junction bases unmatched: 7.

With regard to this clonotype: This could be a read error, since a much larger clone is one nucleotide away. Here the CDR3 DNA reads TGTACCAGCAGCCGAGGCCAGCCCCAGCATTTT. Protein sequence: CTSSRGQPQHF. The chain combines TRBV14 with TRBJ1-5; no reliable D call. The CDR3 extends over 11 amino acids. The germline CDR1 and CDR2 sequences are SGHDN and FVKESK.

This clonotype was detected ten times or more. J is TRBJ1-1 and V is TRBV5-1; D perhaps matches TRBD1 (6 bases). V was shortened by 1 base and J by 1 base, with 11 bases between the two germline ends. From germline, CDR1 is SGHRS and CDR2 YFSETQ. The CDR3 spans 15 residues. In DNA, the CDR3 is TGCGCCAGCAGCTTGCTTGGACAGAAGAACACTGAAGCTTTCTTT. Its protein product is CASSLLGQKNTEAFF.